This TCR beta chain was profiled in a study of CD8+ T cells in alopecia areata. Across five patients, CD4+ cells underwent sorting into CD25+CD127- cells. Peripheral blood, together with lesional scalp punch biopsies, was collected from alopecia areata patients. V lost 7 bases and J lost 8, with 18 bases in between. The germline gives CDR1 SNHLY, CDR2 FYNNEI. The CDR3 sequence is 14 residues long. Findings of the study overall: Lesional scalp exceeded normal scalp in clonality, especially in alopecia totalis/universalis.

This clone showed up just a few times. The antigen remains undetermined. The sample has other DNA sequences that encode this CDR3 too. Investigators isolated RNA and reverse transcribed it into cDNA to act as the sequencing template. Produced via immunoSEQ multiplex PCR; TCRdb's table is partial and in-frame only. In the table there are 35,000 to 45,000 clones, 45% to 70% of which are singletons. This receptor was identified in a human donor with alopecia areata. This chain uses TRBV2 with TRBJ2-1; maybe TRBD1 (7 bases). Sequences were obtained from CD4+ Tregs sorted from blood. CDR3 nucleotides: TGTGCCAGCAAGGGGGCTGTCGGGGGAGATGAGCAGTTCTTC. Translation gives CASKGAVGGDEQFF. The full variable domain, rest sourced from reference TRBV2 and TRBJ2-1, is EPEVTQTPSHQVTQMGQEVILRCVPISNHLYFYWYRQILGQKVEFLVSFYNNEISEKSEIFDDQFSVERPDGSNFTLKIRSTKLEDSAMYFCASKGAVGGDEQFFGPGTRLTVL.